A selection of T cell receptor beta chains follows, all from one sample in a study of OX40 agonist ivuxolimab in advanced cancers. Sequencing was performed with immunoSEQ multiplex PCR; in TCRdb, only in-frame clones are kept and a portion is missing. Of over 80,000 clones in the sample, under 95% were seen once. Sample: CD4+ or CD8+ T cells sorted from blood, taken in a trial of the OX40 agonist ivuxolimab. Receptors were obtained from an adult with an advanced solid tumor such as melanoma, head and neck, liver or kidney cancer. The conserved cysteine and the conserved F or W are not part of the CDR3 here. Fields, in order: clone size, D gene, V gene, CDR3 length, J gene, CDR3 protein. A D gene is named only where the DNA matches it firmly. Some rows have no size entry. The others give once, few or many, or a class for an expanded clone.

abundance: -; d_gene: TRBD2; v_gene: TRBV28; len: 13; j_gene: TRBJ2-1; CDR3aa: ASSLPGTSDNEQF
abundance: -; d_gene: TRBD1; v_gene: TRBV5-4; len: 14; j_gene: TRBJ2-2; CDR3aa: ASSTRTGRQTGELF
abundance: -; d_gene: TRBD2; v_gene: TRBV9; len: 14; j_gene: TRBJ2-1; CDR3aa: ASSATGTSGGNEQF
abundance: -; d_gene: -; v_gene: TRBV7-8; len: 15; j_gene: TRBJ2-2; CDR3aa: ASSLASVLSNTGELF
abundance: -; d_gene: -; v_gene: TRBV7-2; len: 13; j_gene: TRBJ1-2; CDR3aa: ASSGIGLKDGGYT
abundance: -; d_gene: -; v_gene: TRBV10-3; len: 12; j_gene: TRBJ1-4; CDR3aa: AVGSVDAGEKLF
abundance: -; d_gene: -; v_gene: TRBV5-4; len: 11; j_gene: TRBJ2-5; CDR3aa: ASSSPEQETQY
abundance: -; d_gene: TRBD2; v_gene: TRBV28; len: 14; j_gene: TRBJ2-7; CDR3aa: ASSPQGLAGRYEQY
abundance: -; d_gene: -; v_gene: TRBV18; len: 12; j_gene: TRBJ2-5; CDR3aa: ASSPRGARETQY
abundance: -; d_gene: TRBD2; v_gene: TRBV7-2; len: 15; j_gene: TRBJ2-3; CDR3aa: ASSARLAGGQTDTQY
abundance: -; d_gene: -; v_gene: TRBV11-3; len: 12; j_gene: TRBJ2-1; CDR3aa: ASSLTRGNNEQF
abundance: few; d_gene: -; v_gene: TRBV5-1; len: 13; j_gene: TRBJ2-5; CDR3aa: ASSLPLGTQETQY
abundance: -; d_gene: -; v_gene: TRBV2; len: 11; j_gene: TRBJ1-5; CDR3aa: ASRGDAVQPQH
abundance: -; d_gene: TRBD2; v_gene: TRBV19; len: 13; j_gene: TRBJ2-1; CDR3aa: ASRQRELVHNEQF
abundance: -; d_gene: TRBD1; v_gene: TRBV4-3; len: 13; j_gene: TRBJ1-2; CDR3aa: ASSQNQQGAYGYT
abundance: -; d_gene: -; v_gene: TRBV6-5; len: 8; j_gene: TRBJ1-2; CDR3aa: ASGNYGYT
abundance: -; d_gene: -; v_gene: TRBV2; len: 12; j_gene: TRBJ2-7; CDR3aa: ASSGEAGTYEQY
abundance: -; d_gene: -; v_gene: TRBV20-1; len: 9; j_gene: TRBJ2-7; CDR3aa: SARDLVEQY
abundance: -; d_gene: TRBD1; v_gene: TRBV7-8; len: 13; j_gene: TRBJ1-3; CDR3aa: ASSSRQGTGNTIY
abundance: -; d_gene: -; v_gene: TRBV4-3; len: 16; j_gene: TRBJ2-2; CDR3aa: ASSQDPPGHKNTGELF
abundance: many; d_gene: TRBD1; v_gene: TRBV18; len: 13; j_gene: TRBJ2-1; CDR3aa: ASSPGTALYNEQF
abundance: -; d_gene: TRBD2; v_gene: TRBV11-2; len: 13; j_gene: TRBJ2-3; CDR3aa: ASSLTIAGLDTQY
abundance: once; d_gene: TRBD2; v_gene: TRBV7-2; len: 14; j_gene: TRBJ2-1; CDR3aa: ASSPRTSGINNEQF
abundance: few; d_gene: -; v_gene: TRBV7-3; len: 12; j_gene: TRBJ2-5; CDR3aa: ASSPGGGQETQY
abundance: -; d_gene: -; v_gene: TRBV4-3; len: 12; j_gene: TRBJ1-6; CDR3aa: ASSQEGLDSPLH